This TCR beta chain was sequenced for a study of shared clonotypes between healthy human individuals. Notes on this clone: Antigen unknown.

V was clipped by 6 bases and J by 4 bases, with 15 bases between them. CDR1 and CDR2 from the germline V gene are MNHNY and SVGAGI (reference sequence). The CDR3 sequence is 14 residues long. In the authors' methods: Filtering differed, since immunoSEQ gave only junction sequences and no quality scores. Method: immunoSEQ multiplex PCR; TCRdb's copy keeps in-frame clones and lacks some. For V, J and clone size, that table is used; D and trimming come from the DNA. This table holds some 2 million clones, around 95% found once. Notes on the study in general: Read depth was anticipated to influence clonotype sharing among donors. Naive subsets generally had larger estimated richness than memory subsets. Sharing across a handful of donors was seen in roughly 5% of naive CD4 clonotypes.

This TCR derives from a man younger than 35 in good health. The chain recombines TRBV6-6 with TRBJ1-2, with D uncertain. The sample was naive CD4+ T cells sorted from blood. Subset described: CD45RA+ positively selected. DNA of the CDR3: TGTGCCAGCAGCCGGAACCCCGCCGTCTATGGCTACACCTTC. This translates into CASSRNPAVYGYTF.